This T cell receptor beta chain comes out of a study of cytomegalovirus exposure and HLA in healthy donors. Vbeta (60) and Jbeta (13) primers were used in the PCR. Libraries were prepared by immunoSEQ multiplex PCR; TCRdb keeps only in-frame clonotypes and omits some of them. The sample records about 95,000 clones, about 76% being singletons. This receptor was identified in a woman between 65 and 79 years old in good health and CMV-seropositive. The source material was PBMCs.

In DNA, the CDR3 is TGTGCCAGCAGCGCCGGGACTAGCGGGAGTACTGAGCAGTTCTTC. Amino acid sequence: CASSAGTSGSTEQFF. This chain uses TRBV9 with TRBJ2-1; 14 bases are a match to TRBD2. The ends lost 3 bases at V and 9 bases at J; junction bases unmatched: 5. This CDR3 has 15 amino acids. Germline CDR1 and CDR2: SGDLS and YYNGEE.